The TCR beta chain under discussion was sequenced for a study of T-cell reconstitution after alpha-beta-depleted transplantation in children. Study-wide results and limits: Surviving recipient T cells and intrathymic progenitors accounted for some patients' high TCRbeta diversity at day 60. Several hundred rapidly expanded clones from non-depleted graft cells reportedly supplied alpha-beta T cells about two months post-transplant.

Unique molecular identifiers were incorporated into the prepared TCRbeta library. TCRdb passed the PCR reads through MiXCR, listing each CDR3 protein once. The table lists about 220,000 distinct CDR3 sequences, 17% of them singletons. The germline CDR1 and CDR2 sequences are LGHNA and YNFKEQ. The CDR3 is 15 residues long. V was cut by 6 bases and J by 3 bases, with 14 bases left in between. This clonotype was found many times. Its antigen remains unknown. The receptor comes from a male patient aged 2-15 years who had a stem cell transplant for acute lymphoblastic leukemia, so the T cells may come from the graft donor. Sequenced material: PBMCs, mostly from graft donor cells, taken 360 days after TCRalphabeta/CD19-depleted stem cell transplant. The V and J genes are TRBV4-2 and TRBJ2-2; unclear D gene. The CDR3 DNA follows: TGTGCCAGCAGAAAGAGGTCACGGGACACCGGGGAGCTGTTTTTT. Encoded protein: CASRKRSRDTGELFF.